This entry concerns a single T cell receptor (beta chain). A read error may produce the germline difference seen at one junction end. The entry originates in a study of blood T cells in healthy people across ages. A second roughly 7 to 11 cycle PCR used barcoded and J-beta primers. TCRdb independently ran MiXCR on the 5' RACE reads; one entry per CDR3 protein. The sample yields 750,000 to 950,000 distinct CDR3 sequences, 25% to 30% seen once. This CDR3 contains 15 residues. The germline V gene has CDR1 SEHNR and CDR2 FQNEAQ (reference sequence). These data are also associated with another study on T cells of mothers and their children.

The chain has TRBV7-9 and TRBJ2-7; TRBD1 agrees at 9 bases. The material sequenced was blood. This TCR derives from a woman aged 40 to 55 in good health. The CDR3 spells CASSTVRTGVYERYF. The CDR3 DNA sequence: TGTGCCAGCAGCACGGTTCGGACAGGGGTTTACGAGCGGTACTTC.